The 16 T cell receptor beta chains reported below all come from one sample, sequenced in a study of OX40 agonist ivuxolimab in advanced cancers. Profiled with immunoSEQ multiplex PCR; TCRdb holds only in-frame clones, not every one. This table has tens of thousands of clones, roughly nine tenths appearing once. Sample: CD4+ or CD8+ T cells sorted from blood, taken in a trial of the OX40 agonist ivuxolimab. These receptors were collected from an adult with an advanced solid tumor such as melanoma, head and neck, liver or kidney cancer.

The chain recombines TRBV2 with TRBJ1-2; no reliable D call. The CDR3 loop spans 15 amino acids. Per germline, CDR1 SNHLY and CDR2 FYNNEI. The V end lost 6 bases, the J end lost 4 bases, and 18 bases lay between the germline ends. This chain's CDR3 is CASRPAFPAAYGYTF. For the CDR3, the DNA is TGTGCCAGCAGACCGGCTTTTCCAGCGGCCTATGGCTACACCTTC.

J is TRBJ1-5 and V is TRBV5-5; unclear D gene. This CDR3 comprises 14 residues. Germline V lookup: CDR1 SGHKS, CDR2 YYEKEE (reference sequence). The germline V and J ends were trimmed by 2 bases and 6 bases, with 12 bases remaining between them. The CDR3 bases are TGTGCCAGCAGCTTTTTAAGGGAGGTTCAGCCCCAGCATTTT. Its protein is CASSFLREVQPQHF.

CDR3 coding DNA: TGTGCCAGCAGCCCCGGGACAGGGGGAAACATTCAGTACTTC. It codes for CASSPGTGGNIQYF. V is TRBV7-9 and J is TRBJ2-4, with 11 bases matching TRBD1. Looked up from germline, CDR1 is SEHNR and CDR2 is FQNEAQ (reference sequence). The CDR3 has 14 amino acids. V shed 5 bases, J shed 6 bases, and the junction held 3 bases outside the gene matches.

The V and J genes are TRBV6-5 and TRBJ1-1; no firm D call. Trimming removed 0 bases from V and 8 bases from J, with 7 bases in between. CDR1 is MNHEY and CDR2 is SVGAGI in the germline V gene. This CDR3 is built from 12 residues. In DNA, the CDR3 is TGTGCCAGCAGTTACTCAGGGAAGGAAGCTTTCTTT. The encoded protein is CASSYSGKEAFF.

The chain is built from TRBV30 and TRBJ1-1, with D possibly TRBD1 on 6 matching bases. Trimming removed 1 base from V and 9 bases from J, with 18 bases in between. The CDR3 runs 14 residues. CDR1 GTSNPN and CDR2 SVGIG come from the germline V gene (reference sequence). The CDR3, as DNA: TGTGCCTGGAGTGGGATGGAGGGGGGGCAAAAAGCTTTCTTT. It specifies CAWSGMEGGQKAFF.

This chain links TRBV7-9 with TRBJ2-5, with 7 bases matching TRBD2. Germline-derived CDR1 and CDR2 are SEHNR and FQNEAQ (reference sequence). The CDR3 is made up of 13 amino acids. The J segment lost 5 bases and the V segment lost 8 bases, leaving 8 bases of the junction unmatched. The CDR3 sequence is CASESWGGETQYF. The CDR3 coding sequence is TGTGCCAGCGAAAGCTGGGGGGGGGAGACCCAGTACTTC.

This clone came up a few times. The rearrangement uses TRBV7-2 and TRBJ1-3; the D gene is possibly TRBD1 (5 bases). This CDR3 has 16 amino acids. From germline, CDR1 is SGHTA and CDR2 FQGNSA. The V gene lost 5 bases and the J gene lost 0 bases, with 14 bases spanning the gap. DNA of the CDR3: TGTGCCAGCAGCGATTTGGGGGGTTACTCTGGAAACACCATATATTTT. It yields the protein CASSDLGGYSGNTIYF.

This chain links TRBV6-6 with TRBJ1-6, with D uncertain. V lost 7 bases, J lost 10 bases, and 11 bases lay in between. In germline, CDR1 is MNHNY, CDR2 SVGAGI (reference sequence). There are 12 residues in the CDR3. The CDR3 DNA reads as TGTGCCAGCACGGAGGGTTCCTCACCCCTCCACTTT. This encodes CASTEGSSPLHF.

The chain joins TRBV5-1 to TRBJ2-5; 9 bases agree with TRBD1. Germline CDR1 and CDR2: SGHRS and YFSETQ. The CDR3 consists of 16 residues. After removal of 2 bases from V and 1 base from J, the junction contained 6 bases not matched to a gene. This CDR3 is CASSFVGQGFQETQYF. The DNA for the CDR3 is TGCGCCAGCAGCTTTGTGGGACAGGGATTCCAAGAGACCCAGTACTTC.

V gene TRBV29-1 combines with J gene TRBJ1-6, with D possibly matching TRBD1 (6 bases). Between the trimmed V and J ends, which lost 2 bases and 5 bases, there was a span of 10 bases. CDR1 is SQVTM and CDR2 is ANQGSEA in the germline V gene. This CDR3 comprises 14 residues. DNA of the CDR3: TGCAGCGTTGAAACAGGGATCGATAATTCACCCCTCCACTTT. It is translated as CSVETGIDNSPLHF.

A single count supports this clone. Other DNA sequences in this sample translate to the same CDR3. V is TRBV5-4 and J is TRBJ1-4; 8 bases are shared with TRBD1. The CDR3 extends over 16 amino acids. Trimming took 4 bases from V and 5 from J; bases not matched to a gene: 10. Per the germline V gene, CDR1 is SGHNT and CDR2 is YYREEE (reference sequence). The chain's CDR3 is CASSRGTGRTNEKLFF. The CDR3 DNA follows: TGTGCCAGCAGCAGAGGGACAGGAAGGACCAATGAAAAACTGTTTTTT.

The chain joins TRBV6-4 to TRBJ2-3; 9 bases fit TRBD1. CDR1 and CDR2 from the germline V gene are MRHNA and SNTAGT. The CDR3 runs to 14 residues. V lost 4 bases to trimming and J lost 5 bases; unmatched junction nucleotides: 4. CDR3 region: CASSATGGGDTQYF. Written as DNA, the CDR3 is TGTGCCAGCAGTGCGACAGGGGGTGGAGATACGCAGTATTTT.

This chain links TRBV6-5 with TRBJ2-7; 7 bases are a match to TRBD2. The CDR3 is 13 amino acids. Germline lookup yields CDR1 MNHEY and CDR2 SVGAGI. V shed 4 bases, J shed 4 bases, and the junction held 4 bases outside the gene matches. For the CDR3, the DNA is TGTGCCAGCAGTTTTGCAGCGGGGTACGAGCAGTACTTC. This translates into CASSFAAGYEQYF.

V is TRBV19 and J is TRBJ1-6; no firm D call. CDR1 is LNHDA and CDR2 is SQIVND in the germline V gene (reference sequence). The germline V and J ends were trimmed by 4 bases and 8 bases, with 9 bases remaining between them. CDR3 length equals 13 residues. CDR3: CASSKRVDSPLHF. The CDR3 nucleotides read TGTGCCAGTAGTAAAAGGGTAGATTCACCCCTCCACTTT.

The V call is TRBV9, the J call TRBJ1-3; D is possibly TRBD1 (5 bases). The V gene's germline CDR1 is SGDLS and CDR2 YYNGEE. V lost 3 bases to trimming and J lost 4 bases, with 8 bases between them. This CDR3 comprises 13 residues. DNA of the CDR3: TGTGCCAGCAGCGATGGGACGGGAAACACCATATATTTT. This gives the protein CASSDGTGNTIYF.

The CDR3 here is CASSFSGSNQPQHF. The CDR3 DNA reads TGTGCCAGTTCCTTCTCGGGGAGCAATCAGCCCCAGCATTTT. The rearrangement joins TRBV4-2 to TRBJ1-5; D not resolved. V was clipped by 9 bases and J by 1 base, with 13 bases between them. From germline, CDR1 is LGHNA and CDR2 YNFKEQ. The CDR3 loop spans 14 amino acids.